The rows below give T cell receptor beta chains drawn from one sample of a study of OX40 agonist ivuxolimab in advanced cancers. Sequenced by immunoSEQ multiplex PCR; TCRdb stores in-frame clones only, minus some. Counted here are 50,000 to 75,000 clones, around 87% occurring once; the ten biggest clones make up 0.37%. Sample: CD4+ or CD8+ T cells sorted from blood, taken in a trial of the OX40 agonist ivuxolimab. Receptors originate from an adult with an advanced solid tumor such as melanoma, head and neck, liver or kidney cancer. Each CDR3 is given with its conserved first and last residue. Each record gives: CDR3 length, J gene, clone size, D gene, V gene, CDR3 protein, CDR3 DNA. The D gene is left open where the match is weak. Rows may omit the clone size; those that give it use once, few, many or a size class.

13 | TRBJ2-7 | NA | NA | TRBV7-9 | CASSLDSYYEQYF | TGTGCCAGCAGCTTAGACAGTTACTACGAGCAGTACTTC
14 | TRBJ1-2 | few | TRBD1 | TRBV5-4 | CASSLGTGSYGYTF | TGTGCCAGCAGCTTGGGGACAGGGAGCTATGGCTACACCTTC
16 | TRBJ1-5 | NA | NA | TRBV4-1 | CASSQDGGRTSQPQHF | TGCGCCAGCAGCCAAGATGGGGGGCGGACGAGCCAGCCCCAGCATTTT
15 | TRBJ1-3 | NA | NA | TRBV11-3 | CASSLAGGSGNTIYF | TGTGCCAGCAGCTTGGCAGGCGGTTCTGGAAACACCATATATTTT
13 | TRBJ1-2 | once | NA | TRBV2 | CASSFIGGVGYTF | TGTGCCAGCAGTTTCATAGGAGGGGTTGGCTACACCTTC
15 | TRBJ1-2 | NA | NA | TRBV5-4 | CASSKTDRPSYGYTF | TGTGCCAGCAGCAAAACGGACAGACCCTCCTATGGCTACACCTTC
14 | TRBJ2-3 | NA | NA | TRBV7-3 | CASSPQGGRDTQYF | TGTGCCAGCAGCCCGCAGGGGGGGAGGGATACGCAGTATTTT
14 | TRBJ1-2 | NA | NA | TRBV28 | CASLPPYFDYGYTF | TGTGCCAGCCTCCCCCCTTACTTTGACTATGGCTACACCTTC
15 | TRBJ1-1 | NA | NA | TRBV4-3 | CASSPSAPGNTEAFF | TGCGCCAGCAGCCCGTCCGCCCCCGGGAACACTGAAGCTTTCTTT
14 | TRBJ2-7 | NA | TRBD2 | TRBV5-8 | CASSFSGSDVEQYF | TGTGCCAGCAGCTTTAGCGGGAGCGACGTCGAGCAGTACTTC
15 | TRBJ1-4 | NA | NA | TRBV18 | CASSQHRKPNEKLFF | TGTGCCAGCTCGCAACACAGGAAACCTAATGAAAAACTGTTTTTT
15 | TRBJ1-5 | NA | TRBD1 | TRBV5-1 | CASSLGVQGNEPQHF | TGCGCCAGCAGCTTGGGGGTACAGGGGAATGAGCCCCAGCATTTT
14 | TRBJ1-1 | NA | NA | TRBV18 | CASSTGRWVTEAFF | TGTGCCAGCTCCACGGGACGGTGGGTTACTGAAGCTTTCTTT
9 | TRBJ1-1 | NA | NA | TRBV12-5 | CASGLEAFF | TGTGCTAGTGGTTTGGAAGCTTTCTTT
14 | TRBJ2-2 | few | NA | TRBV9 | CASSVREETGELFF | TGTGCCAGCAGCGTAAGGGAGGAGACCGGGGAGCTGTTTTTT
14 | TRBJ1-5 | once | TRBD1 | TRBV6-6 | CASRPQGRNQPQHF | TGTGCCAGCAGACCACAGGGGCGGAATCAGCCCCAGCATTTT
13 | TRBJ2-7 | once | NA | TRBV6-6 | CASSSQGSYEQYF | TGTGCCAGCAGCTCACAGGGATCCTACGAGCAGTACTTC
15 | TRBJ1-2 | NA | NA | TRBV5-1 | CASSIRAGLGYGYTF | TGCGCCAGCAGTATAAGAGCAGGGTTGGGGTATGGCTACACCTTC
15 | TRBJ1-1 | NA | TRBD1 | TRBV29-1 | CSVDRGTAENTEAFF | TGCAGCGTCGACAGAGGGACAGCGGAGAACACTGAAGCTTTCTTT
15 | TRBJ1-1 | NA | NA | TRBV5-8 | CASSLGWGLNTEAFF | TGTGCCAGCAGCTTGGGCTGGGGACTGAACACTGAAGCTTTCTTT
19 | TRBJ2-6 | once | NA | TRBV18 | CASSPSIAIGGPLANVLTF | TGTGCCAGCTCACCATCCATCGCGATCGGGGGGCCTTTGGCCAACGTCCTGACTTTC
18 | TRBJ1-1 | NA | NA | TRBV30 | CAWSVLFPRLAANTEAFF | TGTGCCTGGAGTGTACTTTTTCCCCGTCTTGCGGCTAACACTGAAGCTTTCTTT
17 | TRBJ2-4 | NA | NA | TRBV28 | CASSLLRQSSAKNIQYF | TGTGCCAGCAGTTTACTCCGACAGAGCTCAGCCAAAAACATTCAGTACTTC
15 | TRBJ2-7 | NA | TRBD1 | TRBV5-5 | CASSLRGTGAYEQYF | TGTGCCAGCAGCTTACGTGGGACAGGGGCCTACGAGCAGTACTTC
15 | TRBJ2-5 | NA | TRBD2 | TRBV29-1 | CSVKIAGGPPKTQYF | TGCAGCGTAAAGATAGCGGGAGGGCCCCCGAAGACCCAGTACTTC
15 | TRBJ2-3 | NA | NA | TRBV11-3 | CASSPDSQTTDTQYF | TGTGCCAGCAGCCCGGACAGCCAAACGACAGATACGCAGTATTTT
15 | TRBJ1-2 | NA | TRBD1 | TRBV5-5 | CASSRETGPTRGYTF | TGTGCCAGCAGCCGGGAGACAGGGCCCACTAGAGGCTACACCTTC
13 | TRBJ2-5 | NA | NA | TRBV28 | CASSFSGALAQYF | TGTGCCAGCAGTTTTTCAGGGGCTTTAGCCCAGTACTTC
16 | TRBJ1-3 | once | NA | TRBV18 | CASSPGTVGSGNTIYF | TGTGCCAGCTCACCAGGGACCGTCGGCTCTGGAAACACCATATATTTT
14 | TRBJ2-3 | NA | NA | TRBV29-1 | CSVEGLTGTDTQYF | TGCAGCGTTGAGGGCCTCACAGGCACAGATACGCAGTATTTT
14 | TRBJ2-2 | NA | NA | TRBV9 | CASSAVGGTGELFF | TGTGCCAGCAGCGCCGTCGGAGGCACCGGGGAGCTGTTTTTT
14 | TRBJ2-5 | NA | NA | TRBV14 | CASSPGRVQETQYF | TGTGCCAGCAGCCCTGGTAGGGTACAAGAGACCCAGTACTTC
13 | TRBJ1-1 | NA | TRBD1 | TRBV7-2 | CASRLDRDTEAFF | TGTGCCAGCAGACTGGACAGGGACACTGAAGCTTTCTTT
14 | TRBJ2-7 | NA | NA | TRBV6-1 | CASSEHAASYEQYF | TGTGCCAGCAGTGAGCACGCCGCCTCCTACGAGCAGTACTTC
15 | TRBJ1-6 | NA | TRBD1 | TRBV5-1 | CASSPGTAYNSPLHF | TGCGCCAGCAGCCCTGGGACAGCCTATAATTCACCCCTCCACTTT
12 | TRBJ1-5 | few | NA | TRBV10-3 | CAISETNQPQHF | TGTGCCATCAGTGAGACGAATCAGCCCCAGCATTTT
12 | TRBJ1-2 | NA | NA | TRBV6-5 | CASSSGNYGYTF | TGTGCCAGCAGTTCAGGGAACTATGGCTACACCTTC
14 | TRBJ2-7 | few | NA | TRBV27 | CASRRWAGLNEQYF | TGTGCCAGCAGAAGGTGGGCCGGCCTTAACGAGCAGTACTTC
13 | TRBJ2-2 | NA | NA | TRBV10-1 | CASSRTSPGELFF | TGCGCCAGCAGTCGGACCAGCCCCGGGGAGCTGTTTTTT
16 | TRBJ2-5 | once | TRBD1 | TRBV14 | CASSYLGTGIQETQYF | TGTGCCAGCAGCTACTTAGGGACAGGCATTCAAGAGACCCAGTACTTC
15 | TRBJ2-3 | NA | TRBD1 | TRBV29-1 | CSGRTGTVRADTQYF | TGCAGCGGGCGTACCGGGACAGTCAGGGCAGATACGCAGTATTTT
13 | TRBJ2-7 | NA | NA | TRBV5-1 | CASSLDRSYEQYF | TGCGCCAGCAGCCTCGACAGGTCCTACGAGCAGTACTTC
12 | TRBJ2-1 | NA | NA | TRBV7-6 | CASSRPGDEQFF | TGTGCCAGCAGCCGACCGGGCGATGAGCAGTTCTTC
12 | TRBJ2-2 | NA | NA | TRBV6-6 | CAILGGTGELFF | TGTGCCATCCTTGGGGGCACCGGGGAGCTGTTTTTT
15 | TRBJ2-1 | NA | NA | TRBV7-9 | CASSLSVERHNEQFF | TGTGCCAGCAGCTTATCTGTAGAGAGGCACAATGAGCAGTTCTTC
13 | TRBJ2-6 | NA | NA | TRBV10-3 | CAISAVGANVLTF | TGTGCCATCAGTGCGGTTGGGGCCAACGTCCTGACTTTC
15 | TRBJ2-5 | NA | NA | TRBV5-4 | CASSSDPLLSETQYF | TGTGCCAGCAGCAGCGACCCGCTGTTATCGGAGACCCAGTACTTC
19 | TRBJ2-3 | NA | TRBD2 | TRBV5-1 | CASSLTGTSGRAFSDTQYF | TGCGCCAGCAGCTTGACCGGGACTAGCGGGAGGGCCTTCTCAGATACGCAGTATTTT
12 | TRBJ1-1 | NA | NA | TRBV7-9 | CASSNRVTEAFF | TGTGCCAGCAGCAACAGGGTAACTGAAGCTTTCTTT
12 | TRBJ1-2 | NA | NA | TRBV6-1 | CASSERDYGYTF | TGTGCCAGCAGTGAAAGGGACTATGGCTACACCTTC
15 | TRBJ2-1 | NA | NA | TRBV9 | CASSVGGLVGNEQFF | TGTGCCAGCAGCGTAGGGGGACTCGTAGGCAATGAGCAGTTCTTC
11 | TRBJ2-2 | once | NA | TRBV10-1 | CASSDRLELFF | TGCGCCAGCAGTGACCGTCTGGAGCTGTTTTTT
14 | TRBJ1-2 | NA | TRBD1 | TRBV11-3 | CASSLGSQGDGYTF | TGTGCCAGCAGCTTAGGGAGCCAGGGGGACGGCTACACCTTC
16 | TRBJ2-3 | NA | TRBD2 | TRBV6-5 | CASSYGLAGTTDTQYF | TGTGCCAGCAGTTATGGCCTAGCGGGGACCACAGATACGCAGTATTTT